The clone carrying this T cell receptor (beta chain) was detected a few times. This specimen belongs to a study of blood T cell repertoires in COVID-19. About the study: Some COVID-19 samples were acute and others convalescent; all came from the United States, Italy and Spain. T cells, B-cell-depleted T cells, or PBMCs provided the cDNA or gDNA that served as material.

The CDR3 runs 13 residues. V gave up 6 bases and J gave up 0 bases, with 8 bases separating them. Germline V lookup: CDR1 MNHEY, CDR2 SMNVEV (reference sequence). The authors' processing: Scientists estimated how many nucleated cells there were by amplifying reference gene primers. Measured with immunoSEQ multiplex PCR; TCRdb has only the in-frame clones, and not every one. V and J calls and clone size are as listed in that table; D and trimming were resolved from the DNA. The sample comprises over 250,000 clones, 70% to 90% of which are singletons, and 9.5% to 11% rests with the top ten. The TCR comes from a woman in her sixties or seventies with acute or convalescent COVID-19. The source material was peripheral blood. The chain links TRBV27 to TRBJ1-1; no clear D. CDR3 sequence reads: CASRGRLNTEAFF. In DNA form, the CDR3 reads TGTGCCAGCAGAGGGAGGCTGAACACTGAAGCTTTCTTT.